These 9 T cell receptor beta chains were sequenced from one sample in a study of shared clonotypes between healthy human individuals (dated by TCRdb to about 2020). The protocol used for the library was the immunoSEQ multiplex PCR assay. The table comes from immuneACCESS by way of TCRdb, which keeps in-frame sequences with V and J called. Part of the clones is missing from these tables; in studies checked, under half for an unresolved V gene and the rest for unknown reasons. The sample table contains approximately 1,000,000 clones; only one count was recorded for around 77% of them. Approximately 0.95% of the sample goes to the ten largest clones. What was sequenced was memory CD4+ T cells from PBMCs. The cell subset or site label, as the study defines it: CD45RA-negative fraction. These receptors originate from a man between 18 and 35 years old in good health. Some clones in this sample may be carry-over from other donors' samples.

The V call is TRBV7-3, the J call TRBJ2-3; D is possibly TRBD1 or TRBD2 (5 bases each). The V end was cut by 0 bases, the J end by 4 bases, with 11 bases between. The CDR3 has 15 residues. CDR1 SGHTA and CDR2 FQGTGA come from the germline V gene. CDR3 in amino acids: CASSLTFQGADTQYF. CDR3 bases: TGTGCCAGCAGCTTAACGTTCCAGGGAGCAGATACGCAGTATTTT. The full variable domain, its missing parts supplied by reference TRBV7-3 and TRBJ2-3, is GAGVSQTPSNKVTEKGKYVELRCDPISGHTALYWYRQSLGQGPEFLIYFQGTGAADDSGLPNDRFFAVRPEGSVSTLKIQRTERGDSAVYLCASSLTFQGADTQYFGPGTRLTVL.

This clone was detected only a few times. This chain links TRBV4-1 with TRBJ1-2, with TRBD1 identical over 7 bases. The CDR3 is 16 residues long. Per germline, CDR1 MGHRA and CDR2 YSYEKL. V gave up 1 base and J gave up 7 bases; unmatched junction bases: 12. The CDR3: CASSQVVQGGTFGYTF. The CDR3 nucleotides are TGCGCCAGCAGCCAAGTTGTGCAGGGGGGCACATTTGGCTACACCTTC.

This rearrangement joins TRBV4-1 to TRBJ2-6; TRBD1 matches 8 bases. Per germline, CDR1 MGHRA and CDR2 YSYEKL. With V trimmed by 0 bases and J by 5 bases, 18 bases remained unmatched. CDR3 length: 21 residues. DNA of the CDR3: TGCGCCAGCAGCCAAGATAGTGGGAAGACAGGGGCCGGCTCGAGGGCCAACGTCCTGACTTTC. The encoded protein is CASSQDSGKTGAGSRANVLTF.

This sequence joins TRBV29-1 and TRBJ2-7, with 10 positions matching TRBD1. The V and J ends lost 7 bases and 4 bases, in that order; junction bases with no gene match: 7. CDR1 is SQVTM and CDR2 is ANQGSEA in the germline V gene. This CDR3 comprises 13 residues. CDR3 region: CSAYDRGRYEQYF. Written as DNA, the CDR3 is TGCAGCGCTTACGACAGGGGGCGATACGAGCAGTACTTC.

J is TRBJ2-7 and V is TRBV2; no clear D. Germline V gene sequence: CDR1 SNHLY, CDR2 FYNNEI. The CDR3 spans 14 residues. V lost 7 bases, J lost 4 bases, and 17 bases lay in between. The CDR3 here is CASKSSRPGYEQYF. DNA for the CDR3: TGTGCCAGCAAGAGCAGCAGACCTGGATACGAGCAGTACTTC.

The V gene is TRBV25-1, the J gene TRBJ2-1; a possible D gene is TRBD2 (5 bases). The CDR3 covers 17 residues. The germline V and J ends were trimmed by 9 bases and 6 bases, with 27 bases remaining between them. CDR1 MGHDK and CDR2 SYGVNS come from the germline V gene. CDR3 in amino acids: CARIEPPPSPAANEQFF. For the CDR3, the DNA is TGTGCCAGAATCGAGCCCCCACCAAGTCCAGCGGCCAATGAGCAGTTCTTC.

The genes are TRBV9 and TRBJ2-1; possible D gene TRBD1, 5 bases. Trimming removed 0 bases at V and 0 bases at J, with 10 bases between. This CDR3 has 16 amino acids. Germline CDR1 and CDR2: SGDLS and YYNGEE. The CDR3 loop is CASSVVQGNSYNEQFF. CDR3 DNA: TGTGCCAGCAGCGTAGTTCAGGGTAACTCCTACAATGAGCAGTTCTTC.

The V call is TRBV7-2, the J call TRBJ1-2; D unclear. Germline V CDR1 and CDR2: SGHTA, FQGNSA. V was cut by 6 bases and J by 2 bases, with 10 bases left in between. The CDR3 runs to 13 residues. The CDR3 sequence is CASSPAGNYGYTF. The CDR3 nucleotides are TGTGCCAGCAGTCCAGCAGGAAACTATGGCTACACCTTC.

The genes are TRBV19 and TRBJ1-2; 11 bases match TRBD1. The CDR3 sequence is 15 residues long. Trimming took 11 bases from V and 4 from J; bases not matched to a gene: 12. CDR1 and CDR2 (germline): LNHDA, SQIVND (reference sequence). For the CDR3, the DNA is TGTGCCGGACGCACGGGACAGGGGGGTCCCTATGGCTACACCTTC. The encoded protein is CAGRTGQGGPYGYTF.